One sample yielded the 10 T cell receptor beta chains listed below, sequenced in a study of blood T cell repertoires in COVID-19. Repertoires were generated with immunoSEQ multiplex PCR, while TCRdb's copy carries only in-frame clones and drops some. The sample shows under 250,000 clones, 70% to 85% of them seen only once. The sample consisted of PBMCs or T cells enriched from blood (not recorded which). These receptor sequences come from a middle-aged woman with acute COVID-19.

V gene TRBV5-6 combines with J gene TRBJ2-1; 15 bases agree with TRBD2. V lost 0 bases, J lost 3 bases, and 7 bases stayed unmatched. Germline V gene sequence: CDR1 SGHDT, CDR2 YYEEEE. The CDR3 runs 19 residues. CDR3 region: CASSLGQGTSGRLYNEQFF. The CDR3 bases are TGTGCCAGCAGCTTGGGTCAGGGGACTAGCGGGAGGCTCTACAATGAGCAGTTCTTC.

This clone turned up a few times. The CDR3 DNA reads TGCGCCAGCAGCCCACAGGGGGCATCGGGTCAGCCCCAGCATTTT. Translation: CASSPQGASGQPQHF. This chain links TRBV5-1 with TRBJ1-5; 9 positions match TRBD1. The V gene's germline CDR1 is SGHRS and CDR2 YFSETQ. The CDR3 totals 15 residues. The V and J ends lost 4 bases and 6 bases, in that order; junction bases with no gene match: 8. The full variable domain, with the rest looked up from reference TRBV5-1 and TRBJ1-5, is KAGVTQTPRYLIKTRGQQVTLSCSPISGHRSVSWYQQTPGQGLQFLFEYFSETQRNKGNFPGRFSGRQFSNSRSEMNVSTLELGDSALYLCASSPQGASGQPQHFGDGTRLSIL.

The chain recombines TRBV4-3 with TRBJ1-2; the D is unclear. CDR1 and CDR2 (germline): LGHNA, YSLEER. The V end was cut by 5 bases, the J end by 8 bases, with 21 bases between. The CDR3 has 15 amino acids. In nucleotides, the CDR3 is TGCGCCAGCAGCTCCCAACTCGGGGAGGTAGGCGGCTACACCTTC. Protein: CASSSQLGEVGGYTF.

This CDR3 is CASSQDRRLAGPNEQFF. CDR3 in DNA: TGCGCCAGCAGCCAAGATCGTAGACTAGCGGGACCCAATGAGCAGTTCTTC. V and J are TRBV4-1 and TRBJ2-1, with 11 bases that match TRBD2. Trimming removed 0 bases from V and 6 bases from J; junction bases left unmatched: 7. Germline V gene sequence: CDR1 MGHRA, CDR2 YSYEKL. The CDR3 is 17 amino acids.

This clone showed up just a few times. V usage is TRBV6-1 and J usage is TRBJ2-2, with a tentative D call TRBD1 (6 bases). The CDR3 is 16 amino acids. Germline CDR1 reads MNHNS; CDR2 reads SASEGT. Trimming shortened V by 2 bases and J by 1 base, and 11 bases separated the two germline ends. CDR3 in amino acids: CASSEMPGQNTGELFF. The CDR3 DNA follows: TGTGCCAGCAGTGAAATGCCGGGACAGAACACCGGGGAGCTGTTTTTT.

This clone showed up just once. V and J are TRBV9 and TRBJ2-3; possible D gene TRBD1, 5 bases. Germline V gene lookup returns CDR1 SGDLS and CDR2 YYNGEE. The V gene lost 3 bases and the J gene lost 7 bases, with 6 bases spanning the gap. This CDR3 comprises 11 residues. In DNA form, the CDR3 reads TGTGCCAGCAGCGAGGGGAATACGCAGTATTTT. Translation: CASSEGNTQYF.

The chain has TRBV27 and TRBJ1-6; 7 nucleotides line up with TRBD1. Germline V gene lookup returns CDR1 MNHEY and CDR2 SMNVEV (reference sequence). Germline trimming cut 6 bases from V and 0 bases from J; bases unmatched to any gene: 5. CDR3 length: 16 amino acids. The CDR3 sequence: CASRTGLSSYNSPLHF. The DNA for the CDR3 is TGTGCCAGCAGGACAGGGCTAAGCTCCTATAATTCACCCCTCCACTTT.

The J gene is TRBJ1-6, the V gene TRBV10-2; 9 bases agree with TRBD1. The germline V gene has CDR1 WSHSY and CDR2 SAAADI. The CDR3 is made up of 15 amino acids. Trimming took 2 bases from V and 6 from J; bases not matched to a gene: 2. The DNA for the CDR3 is TGCGCCAGCAGTGAGGCGACAGGGGGTAATTCACCCCTCCACTTT. Its translation: CASSEATGGNSPLHF.

The J gene is TRBJ1-2, the V gene TRBV28, with D unclear. Germline V lookup: CDR1 MDHEN, CDR2 SYDVKM. Trimming stripped 2 bases from V and 0 bases from J, with 7 bases between. CDR3 length: 14 residues. The CDR3 protein is CASSLVLANYGYTF. The DNA for the CDR3 is TGTGCCAGCAGTTTAGTCCTAGCTAACTATGGCTACACCTTC.

This chain connects TRBV5-1 to TRBJ1-2, with D unresolved. V was shortened by 0 bases and J by 4 bases, with 13 bases between the two germline ends. CDR3 size: 15 residues. In germline, CDR1 is SGHRS, CDR2 YFSETQ. CDR3 loop: CASSLGGGRFYGYTF. CDR3 sequence (DNA): TGCGCCAGCAGCTTGGGGGGAGGACGATTCTATGGCTACACCTTC.